This T cell receptor (beta chain) was obtained from a study of T cell responses to AZD1222 COVID-19 vaccine. Data came from immunoSEQ multiplex PCR; TCRdb stores just in-frame clones and leaves some out. This table has fewer than 110,000 clones, approximately 90% appearing once. Study results and limitations: Variant regions that are unmutated are reportedly the target of nearly half of spike-specific TCRs. Spike-wide coverage was observed for vaccine-associated CD4 TCRs, with dominant responses at 160-218 and 743-854.

This CDR3 has 15 residues. Germline V CDR1 and CDR2: SGHTA, FQGNSA. Trimming removed 3 bases at V and 0 bases at J, with 9 bases between. Remarks on this clone: Its antigen is unknown.

This clonotype was obtained from an adult who received the AZD1222 COVID-19 vaccine. Sequenced here: peripheral blood, sampled 28 days after the second AZD1222 dose. This chain connects TRBV7-2 to TRBJ1-5; D is uncertain. CDR3 coding DNA: TGTGCCAGCAGCTTCCGTCGCGATAGCAATCAGCCCCAGCATTTT. Translating gives CASSFRRDSNQPQHF. The full variable domain, with the rest looked up from reference TRBV7-2 and TRBJ1-5, is GAGVSQSPSNKVTEKGKDVELRCDPISGHTALYWYRQSLGQGLEFLIYFQGNSAPDKSGLPSDRFSAERTGGSVSTLTIQRTQQEDSAVYLCASSFRRDSNQPQHFGDGTRLSIL.